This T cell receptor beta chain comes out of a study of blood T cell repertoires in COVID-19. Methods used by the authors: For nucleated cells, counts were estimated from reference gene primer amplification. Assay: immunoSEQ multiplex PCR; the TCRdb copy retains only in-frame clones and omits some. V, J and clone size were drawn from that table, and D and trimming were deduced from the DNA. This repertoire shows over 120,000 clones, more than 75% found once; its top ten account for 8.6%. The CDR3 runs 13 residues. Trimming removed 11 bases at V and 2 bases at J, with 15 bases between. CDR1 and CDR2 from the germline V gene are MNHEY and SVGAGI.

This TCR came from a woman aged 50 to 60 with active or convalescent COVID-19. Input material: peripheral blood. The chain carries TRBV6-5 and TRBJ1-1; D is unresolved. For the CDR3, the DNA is TGTGCCTGTCAGAGGAATTTTAACACTGAAGCTTTCTTT. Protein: CACQRNFNTEAFF.